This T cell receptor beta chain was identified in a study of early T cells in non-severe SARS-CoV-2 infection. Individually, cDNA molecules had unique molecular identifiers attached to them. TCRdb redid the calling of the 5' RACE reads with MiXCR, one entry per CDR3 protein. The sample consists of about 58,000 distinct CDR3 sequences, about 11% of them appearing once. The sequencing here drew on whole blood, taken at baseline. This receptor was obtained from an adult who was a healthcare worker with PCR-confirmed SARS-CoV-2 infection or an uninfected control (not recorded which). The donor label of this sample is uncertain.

DNA of the CDR3: TGCAGTGCTGGAACCAGCGGGGGTGGGGAGACCCAGTACTTC. Residues: CSAGTSGGGETQYF. The gene calls are TRBV20-1 and TRBJ2-5; 8 bases agree with TRBD2. V lost 5 bases to trimming and J lost 5 bases; unmatched junction nucleotides: 10. Looked up from germline, CDR1 is DFQATT and CDR2 is SNEGSKA (reference sequence). This CDR3 region has 14 residues.